This T cell receptor (beta chain) originates from a study of shared clonotypes between healthy human individuals (dated by TCRdb to about 2020). The study in broad terms: The cohort included three men and a couple of women between 18 and 49 years of age. For each donor, CD4 naive and CD4 memory were each run on three plates, CD8 naive on two plates, and CD8 memory on one plate. To estimate repertoire size and how much clonotype sharing occurs between individuals, the study deeply sequenced the blood TCR repertoires of about five healthy adults. Different laboratories and diverse techniques were used to prepare libraries and sequence TCR repertoires, to increase sequencing depth and limit assay-specific biases. Between about 0.85 and 9.5 billion PBMCs per donor were obtained by leukapheresis.

Turning to this clone: The specificity of this receptor is unknown. The input lacks base qualities; no much larger clone sits a single base away.

The donors were healthy, HIV-negative adults who had no recently reported acute infections or vaccinations. Every donor was a Caucasian adult residing in Nashville, Tennessee, USA. CD4+ T cells were enriched by magnetic negative selection; naive cells were then positively selected on CD45RA, and the negative fraction formed the memory subset. Blood was collected by leukapheresis, and PBMCs were isolated by Ficoll-Histopaque density gradient centrifugation and then cryopreserved in liquid nitrogen vapor phase. Analytical flow cytometry was used to check the purity and quantity of each magnetically sorted T cell population. From each sorted fraction, genomic DNA was isolated and quantified by UV absorbance on a Nanodrop 2000c. Using the deep immunoSEQ assay, TCR CDR3 regions were amplified from genomic DNA by multiplex PCR. For each cell subset, the extracted genomic DNA was distributed evenly across all wells of several immunoSEQ 96-well plates, and each plate served as one replicate. For sorted subsets, roughly 200 ng of genomic DNA, equivalent to around 30,000 T cell genomes, went into each replicate PCR. Purified libraries were measured with a Qubit 3.0 fluorometer, size-checked on a Bioanalyzer 2100, and measured again with the KAPA Library Quantification kit. Each immunoSEQ 96-well plate was sequenced on its own single-read 150-cycle Illumina NextSeq 550 flow cell. As for the original processing: Because only junctional sequences without quality scores were contained in the immunoSEQ output, filtering matching that applied to full-length reads could not be performed. Sequences were annotated with PyIR, a Python wrapper for IgBLAST v1.9, using IMGT germline references to assign V/J genes and CDR3. Reads were removed for weak V/J assignments (E-value above 1e-6), missing CDR3, stop codons, out-of-frame junctions, or ambiguous translated residues. A V3J clonotype was defined by an identical inferred V gene, J gene, and CDR3 amino acid sequence. The percentage overlap between two repertoires was calculated by dividing the number of shared unique clonotypes by the size of the smaller repertoire. Richness of each repertoire was evaluated using RTK rarefaction, the Chao1 estimator, and Recon v2.1 estimates of unobserved clonotypes. For all TCRbeta clonotypes obtained by the gDNA method from several donors, generation probabilities were computed with OLGA. Sourced from immuneACCESS, this table was stored by TCRdb with only in-frame sequences that have V and J called. A share of the clones is absent; for the studies checked, an unresolved V gene accounts for under half, and the remainder has no known explanation. The DNA was the basis for D and trimming; V, J and clone size are from that table. The sample records about 1.1 million clones, 75% to 85% of which are singletons. The ten largest account for roughly 0.56% of the sample.

Study-level results and caveats: Pairwise subsampling indicated that sequencing depth was expected to affect the degree of clonotype sharing among donors. Sharing across a handful of donors was observed for roughly 5.4% of naive CD4, over 3% of naive CD8, 2% to 2.5% of memory CD4, and about 0.4% of memory CD8 clonotypes. Compared with non-shared clonotypes, the clonotypes found in all four sorted-subset donors had higher generation probabilities. Rarefaction of sorted-subset datasets indicated incomplete sequencing despite the large sequencing depth. Naive subsets generally had larger estimated clonotype richness than memory subsets. Only blood was sampled, and tissue TCR repertoires likely differ from those in blood. The genetic and exposure-history diversity represented was limited by the small number of donors.

Per the germline V gene, SGHRS is the CDR1 and YFSETQ is the CDR2. The CDR3 runs 17 residues from the cysteine to the phenylalanine. Only the CDR3 region is kept as DNA, spanning 51 bases read in frame from base 1. V trim: 0 bases; J trim: 3 bases; unmatched bases: 11. The chain joins TRBV5-1 to TRBJ2-7, and 8 junction bases match TRBD2. The sequencing input was memory CD4+ T cells from PBMCs. Interpreted using the paper, the cell subset or site label stands for: CD45RA-negative fraction. This sequence originates from a man aged 18 to 30 in good health. Some clones in this sample may be carry-over from other donors' samples. CDR3 reads: CASSLGFGGGILYEQYF. The nucleotide sequence is given as TGCGCCAGCAGCTTGGGATTTGGCGGGGGGATTCTCTACGAGCAGTACTTC.